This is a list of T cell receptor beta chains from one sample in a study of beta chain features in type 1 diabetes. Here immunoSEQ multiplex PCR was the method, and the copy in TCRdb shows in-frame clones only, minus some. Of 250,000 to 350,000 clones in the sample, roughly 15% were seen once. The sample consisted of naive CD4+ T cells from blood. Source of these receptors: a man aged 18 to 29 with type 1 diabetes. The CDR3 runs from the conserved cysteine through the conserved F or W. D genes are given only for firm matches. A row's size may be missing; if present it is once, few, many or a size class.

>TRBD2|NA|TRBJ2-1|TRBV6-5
TGTGCCAGCGGGACTAGCCGAAGATACAATGAGCAGTTCTTC
CASGTSRRYNEQFF
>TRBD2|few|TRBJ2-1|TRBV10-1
TGCGCCAGCAGTGAGTCGATAGCGGGAGGTACTGAGCAGTTCTTC
CASSESIAGGTEQFF
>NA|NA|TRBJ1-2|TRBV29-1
TGCAGCGTTGTGTTACCAACCCTCGGCTATGGCTACACCTTC
CSVVLPTLGYGYTF
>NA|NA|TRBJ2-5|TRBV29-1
TGCAGCGTTGAAGTCCCGGGACTTGGGACCCAGTACTTC
CSVEVPGLGTQYF
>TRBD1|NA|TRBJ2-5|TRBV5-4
TGTGCCAGCAGCTTGTCACAGGGGGCAAGAGAGACCCAGTACTTC
CASSLSQGARETQYF
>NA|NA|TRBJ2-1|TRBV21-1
TGTGCCAGCAGCATCTGCCCGGGACACAGCTCCTACAATGAGCAGTTCTTC
CASSICPGHSSYNEQFF
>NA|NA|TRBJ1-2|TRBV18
TGTGCCAGCTCACCCGGAATCCCAGGGCTATACGGCTACACCTTC
CASSPGIPGLYGYTF
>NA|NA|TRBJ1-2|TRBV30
TGTGCCTGGACCCCAGGGTCCGGGCACTACACCTTC
CAWTPGSGHYTF
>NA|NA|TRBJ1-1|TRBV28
TGTGCCAGCAGGCTATGGAACACTGAAGCTTTCTTT
CASRLWNTEAFF
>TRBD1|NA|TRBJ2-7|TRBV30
TGTGCCTGGAGACTTTGGACAGGGGGAATTCACGAGCAGTACTTC
CAWRLWTGGIHEQYF
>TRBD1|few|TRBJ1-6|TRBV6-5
TGTGCCAGCAGTTACGAGGGGGCTAGGTCACCCCTCCACTTT
CASSYEGARSPLHF
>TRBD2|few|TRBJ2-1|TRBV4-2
TGTGCCAGCAGCTCCAAGCGGGAGGTAAACAATGAGCAGTTCTTC
CASSSKREVNNEQFF
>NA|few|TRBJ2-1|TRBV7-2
TGTGCCAGCAGCTTAGCAATCTATGAGCAGTTCTTC
CASSLAIYEQFF
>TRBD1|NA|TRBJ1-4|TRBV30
TGTGCCTGGAGTGGCAGGGGGCACGGTGAAAAACTGTTTTTT
CAWSGRGHGEKLFF
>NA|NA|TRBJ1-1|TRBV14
TGTGCCAGCAGCCTACGGCGGGGGAACACTGAAGCTTTCTTT
CASSLRRGNTEAFF
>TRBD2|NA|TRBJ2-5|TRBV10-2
TGCGCCAGCAGTGAACTAGCGGGAGGGCTCGGGCGGGAGACCCAGTACTTC
CASSELAGGLGRETQYF
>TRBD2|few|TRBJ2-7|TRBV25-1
TGTGCCAGCAGAACTAGCGGGAGGTACCCCTACGAGCAGTACTTC
CASRTSGRYPYEQYF
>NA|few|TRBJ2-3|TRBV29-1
TGCAGCGTTCGGGACACTTGGATTACGCAGTATTTT
CSVRDTWITQYF
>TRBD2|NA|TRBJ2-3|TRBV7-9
TGTGCCAGCAGCTGGACTAGCGGCAGCACAGATACGCAGTATTTT
CASSWTSGSTDTQYF
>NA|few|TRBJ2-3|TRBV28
TGTGCCATCAACCCTGGGGGCAGTGCCACAGATACGCAGTATTTT
CAINPGGSATDTQYF
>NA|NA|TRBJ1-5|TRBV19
TGTGCCAGTAGTATGTATTATCAGCCCCAGCATTTT
CASSMYYQPQHF
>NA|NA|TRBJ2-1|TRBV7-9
TGTGCCAGCGGAATAACAGCGGCCAACAATGAGCAGTTCTTC
CASGITAANNEQFF
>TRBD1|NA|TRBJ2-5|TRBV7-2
TGTGCCAGCAGCTTCGATCGACAGGGTGGGGAGACCCAGTACTTC
CASSFDRQGGETQYF
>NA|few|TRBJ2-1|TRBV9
TGTGCCAGCAGCCAGCAGGTTGGGAATGAGCAGTTCTTC
CASSQQVGNEQFF
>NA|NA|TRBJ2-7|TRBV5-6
TGTGCCAGCAGCTTATGGGACACGGTCTCCTACGAGCAGTACTTC
CASSLWDTVSYEQYF
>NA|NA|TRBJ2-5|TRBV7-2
TGTGCCAGCAGCTTATCACCCCAGGGGAGAGAGACCCAGTACTTC
CASSLSPQGRETQYF
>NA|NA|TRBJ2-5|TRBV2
TGTGCCAGCACCCCGGCTCCCGCGGGGACCCAGTACTTC
CASTPAPAGTQYF
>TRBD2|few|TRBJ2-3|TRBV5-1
TGCGCCAGCAGTCCCGCCGCAGGACTAGCGGGAAATACAGATACGCAGTATTTT
CASSPAAGLAGNTDTQYF
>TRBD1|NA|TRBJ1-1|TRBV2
TGTGCCAGCAGGGGGGACAGGTGGGGAAACACTGAAGCTTTCTTT
CASRGDRWGNTEAFF
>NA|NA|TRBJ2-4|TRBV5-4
TGTGCCAGCAGCTTGCGGCAAGGGGTGAAAAACATTCAGTACTTC
CASSLRQGVKNIQYF
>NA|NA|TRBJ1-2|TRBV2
TGTGCCAGCAAGTCTTCGGGGGGCTACACCTTC
CASKSSGGYTF
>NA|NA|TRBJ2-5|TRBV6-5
TGTGCCAGCAGTTATGCCTATCAAGAGACCCAGTACTTC
CASSYAYQETQYF
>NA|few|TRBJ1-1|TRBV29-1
TGCAGCGCTGCAGGGGTTGACACTGAAGCTTTCTTT
CSAAGVDTEAFF